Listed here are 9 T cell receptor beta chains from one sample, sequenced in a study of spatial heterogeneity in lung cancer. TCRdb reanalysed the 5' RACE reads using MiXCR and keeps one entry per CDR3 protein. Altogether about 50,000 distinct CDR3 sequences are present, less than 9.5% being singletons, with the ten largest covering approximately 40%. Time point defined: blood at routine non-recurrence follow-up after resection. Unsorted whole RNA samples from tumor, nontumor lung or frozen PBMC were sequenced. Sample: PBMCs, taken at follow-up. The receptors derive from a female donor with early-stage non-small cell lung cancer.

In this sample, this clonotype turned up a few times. CDR3 DNA sequence: TGTGCCAGCAGCTTAGCTTCCATCTTAGGGCAGCCCCAGCATTTT. Translation: CASSLASILGQPQHF. The J gene is TRBJ1-5, the V gene TRBV7-2; no firm D call. Trimming took off 0 bases at V and 7 bases at J, with 13 bases between the two ends. Germline lookup yields CDR1 SGHTA and CDR2 FQGNSA. This CDR3 comprises 15 residues.

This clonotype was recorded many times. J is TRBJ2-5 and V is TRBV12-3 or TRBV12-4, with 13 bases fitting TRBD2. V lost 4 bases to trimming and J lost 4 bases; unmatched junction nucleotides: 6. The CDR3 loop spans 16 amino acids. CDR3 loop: CASSSRWTSGGETQYF. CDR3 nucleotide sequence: TGTGCCAGCAGTTCCCGATGGACTAGCGGGGGAGAGACCCAGTACTTC.

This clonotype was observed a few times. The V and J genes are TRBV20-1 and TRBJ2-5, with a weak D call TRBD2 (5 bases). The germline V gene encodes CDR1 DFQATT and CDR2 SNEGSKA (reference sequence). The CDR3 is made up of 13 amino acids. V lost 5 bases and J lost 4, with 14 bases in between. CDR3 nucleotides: TGCAGTGCTCCTAAGGGCGGAGGAGAGACCCAGTACTTC. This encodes CSAPKGGGETQYF.

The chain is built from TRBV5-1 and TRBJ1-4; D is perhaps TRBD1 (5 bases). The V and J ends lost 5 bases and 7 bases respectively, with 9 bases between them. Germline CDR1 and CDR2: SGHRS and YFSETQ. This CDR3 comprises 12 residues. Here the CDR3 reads CASRGVREKLFF. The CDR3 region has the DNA TGCGCCAGCAGGGGGGTACGTGAAAAACTGTTTTTT.

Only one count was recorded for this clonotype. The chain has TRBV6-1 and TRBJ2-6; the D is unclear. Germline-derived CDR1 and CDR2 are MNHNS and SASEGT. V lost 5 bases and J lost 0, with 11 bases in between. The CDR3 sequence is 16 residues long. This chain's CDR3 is CASSHGGSSGANVLTF. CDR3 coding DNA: TGTGCCAGCAGTCATGGCGGATCCTCTGGGGCCAACGTCCTGACTTTC.

CDR3 DNA sequence: TGCGCCAGCAGTACAGGCGACAGCTCCTACGAGCAGTACTTC. The encoded protein is CASSTGDSSYEQYF. The chain combines TRBV10-2 with TRBJ2-7; tentative D call: TRBD1 (5 bases). The germline gives CDR1 WSHSY, CDR2 SAAADI. Trimming pared 5 bases from V and 0 bases from J, leaving 11 bases between. The CDR3 spans 14 residues.

The CDR3 protein is CAWSVNTGELFF. The CDR3 DNA is TGTGCCTGGAGCGTGAACACCGGGGAGCTGTTTTTT. The chain couples TRBV30 to TRBJ2-2; no firm D call. The CDR3 has 12 amino acids. Trimming pared 3 bases from V and 1 base from J, leaving 3 bases between. The germline V gene has CDR1 GTSNPN and CDR2 SVGIG (reference sequence).

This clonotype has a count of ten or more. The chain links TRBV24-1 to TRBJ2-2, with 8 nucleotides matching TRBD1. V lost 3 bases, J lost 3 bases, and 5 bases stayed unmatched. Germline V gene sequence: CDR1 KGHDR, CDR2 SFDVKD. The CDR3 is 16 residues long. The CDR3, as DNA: TGTGCCACCAGTGATGGGGACAGGTACGACACCGGGGAGCTGTTTTTT. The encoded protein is CATSDGDRYDTGELFF.

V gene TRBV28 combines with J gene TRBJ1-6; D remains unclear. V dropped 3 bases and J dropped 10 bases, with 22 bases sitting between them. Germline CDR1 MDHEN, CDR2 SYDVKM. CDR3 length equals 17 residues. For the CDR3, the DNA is TGTGCCAGCAGTTTGAGTCAGGAAAGGAAAATTGGGTCACCCCTCCACTTT. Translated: CASSLSQERKIGSPLHF. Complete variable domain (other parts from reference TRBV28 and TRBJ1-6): DVKVTQSSRYLVKRTGEKVFLECVQDMDHENMFWYRQDPGLGLRLIYFSYDVKMKEKGDIPEGYSVSREKKERFSLILESASTNQTSMYLCASSLSQERKIGSPLHFGNGTRLTVT.